This TCR beta chain was sequenced during a study of blood T cell repertoires in COVID-19. Study information: Collection of acute and convalescent COVID-19 samples took place in the United States, Italy and Spain. Sample material is recorded as cDNA or gDNA derived from T cells, B-cell-depleted T cells, or PBMCs.

As to this clone: Other DNA sequences within the sample encode an identical CDR3.

As handled by the study authors: Cell counts per sample came from amplifying reference gene primers. The protocol was immunoSEQ multiplex PCR, while the TCRdb copy is restricted to in-frame clones and leaves out a portion. V, J and clone size derive from that table, while D and trimming were established from the DNA sequence. The sample has around 64,000 clones, 86% seen once. This CDR3 has 12 amino acids. CDR1 is MNHEY and CDR2 is SVGAGI in the germline V gene. With 6 bases clipped from V and 4 bases from J, the junction kept 2 bases outside the gene matches. The clonotype comes from a man in his forties or fifties with active COVID-19. The sequencing input was peripheral blood. The chain is built from TRBV6-5 and TRBJ1-2; 7 bases fit TRBD1. The CDR3 region is CASRTGIYGYTF. In DNA, the CDR3 is TGTGCCAGCAGGACAGGGATCTATGGCTACACCTTC.